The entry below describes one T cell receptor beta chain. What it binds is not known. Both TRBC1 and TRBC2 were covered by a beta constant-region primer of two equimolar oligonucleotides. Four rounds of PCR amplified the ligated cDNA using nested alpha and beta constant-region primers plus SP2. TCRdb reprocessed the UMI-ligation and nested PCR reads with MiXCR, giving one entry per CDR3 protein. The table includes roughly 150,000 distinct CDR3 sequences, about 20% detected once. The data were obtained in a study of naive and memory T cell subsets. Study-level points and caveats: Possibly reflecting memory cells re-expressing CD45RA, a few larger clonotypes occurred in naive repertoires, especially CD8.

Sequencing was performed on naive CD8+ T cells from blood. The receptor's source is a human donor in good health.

The CDR3: CASSLGASTYEQYF. CDR3 nucleotides: TGTGCCAGCAGCTTAGGGGCATCAACCTACGAGCAGTACTTC. V is TRBV7-6 and J is TRBJ2-7, with D unresolved. Trimming took 1 base from V and 2 from J, leaving 9 bases between them. The CDR3 runs to 14 residues. Germline values: CDR1 SGHVS, CDR2 FNYEAQ.